This passage covers 5 T cell receptor beta chains from one sample sequenced in a study of blood T cell repertoires in COVID-19. Generated by immunoSEQ multiplex PCR, the TCRdb table keeps only in-frame clones and is missing some. The sample includes roughly 100,000 clones, roughly 80% seen only once; the top ten take about 4.8%. Source material: peripheral blood. These receptors were collected from a man aged 55 to 70 with acute or convalescent COVID-19.

The chain recombines TRBV11-2 with TRBJ1-1, with a weak D call TRBD1 (6 bases). Germline values: CDR1 SGHAT, CDR2 FQNNGV. The CDR3 consists of 15 residues. Trimming stripped 5 bases from V and 5 bases from J, with 18 bases between. The CDR3 sequence: CASSVSRDIGTEAFF. The DNA for the CDR3 is TGTGCCAGCAGCGTATCCCGGGACATTGGAACTGAAGCTTTCTTT.

The chain links TRBV4-2 to TRBJ1-5; 7 bases are a match to TRBD1. V gave up 1 base and J gave up 1 base; unmatched junction bases: 7. The CDR3 has 17 residues. Per germline, CDR1 LGHNA and CDR2 YNFKEQ. CDR3 sequence reads: CASSQGTGEYSNQPQHF. CDR3 DNA: TGTGCCAGCAGCCAAGGGACAGGCGAATACAGCAATCAGCCCCAGCATTTT.

This clone was seen repeatedly, ten times or more. The chain carries TRBV12-5 and TRBJ1-2; D is uncertain. The germline CDR1 and CDR2 sequences are LGHNT and FRNRAP. CDR3 size: 12 residues. V lost 6 bases and J 4 bases, leaving 9 bases between the germline ends. CDR3 in amino acids: CASGIQVYGYTF. The CDR3 DNA sequence: TGTGCTAGTGGAATTCAGGTCTATGGCTACACCTTC.

A remark on this clone: Other DNA sequences from this sample encode an identical CDR3 as well. V gene TRBV27 combines with J gene TRBJ1-5; no clear D gene. Germline V CDR1 and CDR2: MNHEY, SMNVEV (reference sequence). CDR3 length: 15 residues. The V end lost 4 bases, the J end lost 0 bases, and 10 bases lay between the germline ends. CDR3 nucleotides: TGTGCCAGCAGTTCCACCACGGGTAGCAATCAGCCCCAGCATTTT. Protein sequence: CASSSTTGSNQPQHF.

The rearrangement joins TRBV27 to TRBJ1-2; D is unclear. Germline lookup yields CDR1 MNHEY and CDR2 SMNVEV (reference sequence). V lost 2 bases and J lost 5, with 12 bases in between. CDR3 length: 14 amino acids. This CDR3 reads CASSLGPESYGYTF. DNA of the CDR3: TGTGCCAGCAGTTTAGGGCCAGAGTCATATGGCTACACCTTC.